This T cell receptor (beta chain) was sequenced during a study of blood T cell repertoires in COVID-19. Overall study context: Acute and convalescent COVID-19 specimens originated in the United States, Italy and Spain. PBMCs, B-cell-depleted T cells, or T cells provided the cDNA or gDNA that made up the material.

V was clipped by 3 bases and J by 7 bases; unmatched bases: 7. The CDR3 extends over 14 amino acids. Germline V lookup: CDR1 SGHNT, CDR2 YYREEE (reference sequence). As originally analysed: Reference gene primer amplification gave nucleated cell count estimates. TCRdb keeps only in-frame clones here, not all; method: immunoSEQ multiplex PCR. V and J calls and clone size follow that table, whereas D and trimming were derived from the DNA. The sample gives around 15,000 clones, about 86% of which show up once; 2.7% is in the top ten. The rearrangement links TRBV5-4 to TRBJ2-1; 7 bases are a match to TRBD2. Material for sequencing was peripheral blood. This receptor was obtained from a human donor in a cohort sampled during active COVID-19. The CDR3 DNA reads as TGTGCCAGCAGCTCGCACAAGGGAGGGAATGAGCAGTTCTTC. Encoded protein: CASSSHKGGNEQFF.